The 28 T cell receptor beta chains reported below all come from one sample, sequenced in a study of blood T cell repertoires in COVID-19. Assay: immunoSEQ multiplex PCR; the TCRdb copy retains only in-frame clones and omits some. The data contain more than 95,000 clones, 81% of them seen just once; the ten biggest clones take up more than 30%. Sequencing was performed on peripheral blood. These receptors originate from a man older than 75 with acute or convalescent COVID-19.

The chain joins TRBV6-5 to TRBJ2-5, with 7 bases that match TRBD1. Trimming took 6 bases from V and 2 from J; bases not matched to a gene: 3. This CDR3 is 13 amino acids long. Germline V gene sequence: CDR1 MNHEY, CDR2 SVGAGI. The CDR3 bases are TGTGCCAGCAGCCGGGACAGACAAGAGACCCAGTACTTC. Protein: CASSRDRQETQYF.

The chain joins TRBV4-1 to TRBJ2-7; 9 bases align to TRBD1. Per the germline V gene, CDR1 is MGHRA and CDR2 is YSYEKL. V gave up 2 bases and J gave up 5 bases; unmatched junction bases: 10. CDR3 length: 16 amino acids. The CDR3 sequence is CASSQIVGTGTDEQYF. The CDR3 DNA follows: TGCGCCAGCAGCCAAATCGTAGGGACAGGGACTGACGAGCAGTACTTC.

V usage is TRBV14 and J usage is TRBJ2-5, with TRBD2 as a possible D gene (5 bases). CDR1 SGHDN and CDR2 FVKESK come from the germline V gene. Trimming stripped 3 bases from V and 2 bases from J, with 13 bases between. CDR3 length equals 15 residues. The CDR3 DNA sequence: TGTGCCAGCAGCCATCCCCTGGGGAGACAAGAGACCCAGTACTTC. It is translated as CASSHPLGRQETQYF.

This clone was picked up one time. V gene TRBV5-1 combines with J gene TRBJ1-2; D is perhaps TRBD1 (6 bases). Germline V gene sequence: CDR1 SGHRS, CDR2 YFSETQ. The CDR3 spans 13 residues. V shed 0 bases and J shed 8 bases, with 11 bases lying between them. CDR3 nucleotides: TGCGCCAGCAGCTTGGTTGTAGGGGGAGGCTACACCTTC. This codes for CASSLVVGGGYTF.

The chain employs TRBV14 and TRBJ1-1; 10 nucleotides agree with TRBD1. V trimming: 3 bases; J trimming: 5 bases; junction bases outside the gene matches: 6. The CDR3 sequence is 15 residues long. Germline values: CDR1 SGHDN, CDR2 FVKESK. CDR3 protein: CASSHTGQGGTEAFF. DNA of the CDR3: TGTGCCAGCAGCCATACTGGACAGGGGGGAACTGAAGCTTTCTTT.

The rearrangement links TRBV2 to TRBJ2-1; 8 bases agree with TRBD1. Germline CDR1 SNHLY, CDR2 FYNNEI. The CDR3 consists of 15 residues. V gave up 6 bases and J gave up 9 bases; unmatched junction bases: 13. The CDR3 DNA follows: TGTGCCAGCAGACAAGCGGAGTCCAGGGGGCTTGAGCAGTTCTTC. This encodes CASRQAESRGLEQFF.

J is TRBJ2-1 and V is TRBV5-6; 13 bases are shared with TRBD2. The CDR3 is 16 residues long. CDR1 is SGHDT, CDR2 YYEEEE, per germline. J gave up 6 bases and V 4 bases, and 7 bases lay outside the gene matches. CDR3 region: CASSIGLAGVSNEQFF. For the CDR3, the DNA is TGTGCCAGCAGCATCGGACTAGCGGGAGTATCCAATGAGCAGTTCTTC.

The rearrangement links TRBV27 to TRBJ2-2; D is undetermined. V was clipped by 7 bases and J by 4 bases, with 13 bases between them. Germline values: CDR1 MNHEY, CDR2 SMNVEV (reference sequence). CDR3 length: 14 amino acids. CDR3 DNA: TGTGCCAGCAAGACTCTCCGAGGCACCGGGGAGCTGTTTTTT. It is translated as CASKTLRGTGELFF.

This chain links TRBV27 with TRBJ2-1, with 14 bases fitting TRBD2. CDR3 size: 15 residues. V trimming: 5 bases; J trimming: 9 bases; junction bases outside the gene matches: 6. CDR1 is MNHEY, CDR2 SMNVEV, per germline (reference sequence). Written as DNA, the CDR3 is TGTGCCAGCAGTGTGAGGACTAGCGGGAGGACTGAGCAGTTCTTC. This gives the protein CASSVRTSGRTEQFF.

This rearrangement joins TRBV18 to TRBJ2-7; 16 bases line up with TRBD2. There are 17 residues in the CDR3. Germline V CDR1 and CDR2: KGHSH, LQKENI. The V segment lost 0 bases and the J segment 2 bases; nucleotides outside the gene matches: 1. The chain's CDR3 is CASSPPGLAGGPYEQYF. CDR3 coding DNA: TGTGCCAGCTCACCACCGGGACTAGCGGGAGGGCCCTACGAGCAGTACTTC.

J is TRBJ1-3 and V is TRBV28, with 7 bases matching TRBD1. The CDR3 is 16 residues long. J was trimmed by 2 bases and V by 5 bases; bases with no gene match: 9. Per the germline V gene, CDR1 is MDHEN and CDR2 is SYDVKM. The CDR3 nucleotides are TGTGCCAGCAGTAATACAGGGGTGAGGACTGGAAACACCATATATTTT. Amino acids: CASSNTGVRTGNTIYF.

The chain has TRBV14 and TRBJ1-1; 7 nucleotides agree with TRBD1. Germline trimming cut 3 bases from V and 1 base from J; bases unmatched to any gene: 8. Germline V gene data show CDR1 as SGHDN and CDR2 as FVKESK. This CDR3 has 16 amino acids. The CDR3 is CASSQWTGMTNTEAFF. In nucleotides, the CDR3 is TGTGCCAGCAGCCAGTGGACAGGAATGACGAACACTGAAGCTTTCTTT. The full variable domain, with the rest looked up from reference TRBV14 and TRBJ1-1, is EAGVTQFPSHSVIEKGQTVTLRCDPISGHDNLYWYRRVMGKEIKFLLHFVKESKQDESGMPNNRFLAERTGGTYSTLKVQPAELEDSGVYFCASSQWTGMTNTEAFFGQGTRLTVV.

The J gene is TRBJ2-5, the V gene TRBV6-5; 7 bases agree with TRBD1. CDR1 MNHEY and CDR2 SVGAGI come from the germline V gene. This CDR3 is built from 14 residues. Trimming removed 1 base from V and 4 bases from J; junction bases left unmatched: 3. This chain's CDR3 is CASSYWDSRETQYF. The CDR3 DNA reads TGTGCCAGCAGTTACTGGGACAGCAGAGAGACCCAGTACTTC.

V and J are TRBV5-1 and TRBJ2-3; D perhaps matches TRBD1 (6 bases). There are 14 residues in the CDR3. Germline V lookup: CDR1 SGHRS, CDR2 YFSETQ. Trimming removed 3 bases from V and 4 bases from J, with 12 bases in between. The DNA for the CDR3 is TGCGCCAGCAGCTGGGAAGGGGGATCAGATACGCAGTATTTT. Translation gives CASSWEGGSDTQYF.

The chain employs TRBV11-3 and TRBJ2-2, with TRBD1 identical over 10 bases. V gave up 6 bases and J gave up 4 bases; unmatched junction bases: 5. The CDR3 covers 15 residues. Germline CDR1 SGHNT, CDR2 YENEEA. The CDR3 protein is CASSPGTGATGELFF. The CDR3, as DNA: TGTGCCAGCAGTCCCGGGACAGGGGCCACCGGGGAGCTGTTTTTT.

The V and J genes are TRBV25-1 and TRBJ2-3; 8 nucleotides line up with TRBD1. CDR3 length: 15 amino acids. The J segment lost 1 base and the V segment lost 5 bases, leaving 5 bases of the junction unmatched. CDR1 is MGHDK and CDR2 is SYGVNS in the germline V gene. DNA for the CDR3: TGTGCCAGCAGTAACACAGGGGGAGGCACAGATACGCAGTATTTT. Protein sequence: CASSNTGGGTDTQYF.

The J gene is TRBJ2-1, the V gene TRBV10-3; possible D gene TRBD2, 6 bases. This CDR3 comprises 15 residues. V dropped 2 bases and J dropped 0 bases, with 8 bases sitting between them. Per germline, CDR1 ENHRY and CDR2 SYGVKD. This CDR3 reads CAISEGGSSYNEQFF. The CDR3 DNA follows: TGTGCCATCAGTGAGGGAGGGAGCTCCTACAATGAGCAGTTCTTC.

This chain connects TRBV5-1 to TRBJ1-1; D not certain. The CDR3 runs to 11 residues. The germline V gene has CDR1 SGHRS and CDR2 YFSETQ. V lost 6 bases to trimming and J lost 2 bases, with 5 bases between them. In DNA, the CDR3 is TGCGCCAGCAAAGCAAACACTGAAGCTTTCTTT. Amino acids: CASKANTEAFF.

The rearrangement links TRBV6-2 or TRBV6-3 to TRBJ2-1; tentative D call: TRBD1 (6 bases). CDR1 and CDR2 from the germline V gene are MNHEY and SVGEGT. The CDR3 has 16 residues. Trimming took 5 bases from V and 4 from J, leaving 18 bases between them. The DNA of the CDR3 is TGTGCCAGCAGTCCCCCCGCACTACAGGGATACAATGAGCAGTTCTTC. Translating it yields CASSPPALQGYNEQFF.

In this sample, this clone turned up once. The chain joins TRBV7-3 to TRBJ2-7; 7 nucleotides match TRBD1. This CDR3 contains 15 residues. V lost 2 bases and J lost 1; bases outside the gene matches: 5. Germline-derived CDR1 and CDR2 are SGHTA and FQGTGA. The CDR3 sequence: CASSLVGDRSYEQYF. CDR3 bases: TGTGCCAGCAGCTTAGTAGGGGACAGATCCTACGAGCAGTACTTC.

The chain combines TRBV7-9 with TRBJ1-1, with 9 positions matching TRBD1. This CDR3 has 15 amino acids. In germline, CDR1 is SEHNR, CDR2 FQNEAQ (reference sequence). Trimming removed 5 bases from V and 5 bases from J; junction bases left unmatched: 9. DNA of the CDR3: TGTGCCAGCAGCATGGGACAGGGACGGAGAACTGAAGCTTTCTTT. It is translated as CASSMGQGRRTEAFF.

This clone was seen just once. The chain recombines TRBV7-9 with TRBJ2-5; a weak D match, TRBD2 (7 bases). CDR3 length equals 14 residues. Between the trimmed V and J ends, which lost 1 base and 4 bases, there was a span of 10 bases. Germline lookup yields CDR1 SEHNR and CDR2 FQNEAQ (reference sequence). DNA for the CDR3: TGTGCCAGCAGCTTAGGGGGAGGGGGAGAGACCCAGTACTTC. Amino acids: CASSLGGGGETQYF.

This clone was recorded many times. CDR3 amino acids: CASKDREYYEQYF. CDR3 DNA: TGTGCCAGCAAAGACAGGGAGTACTACGAGCAGTACTTC. This chain connects TRBV2 to TRBJ2-7; TRBD1 agrees at 7 bases. From germline, CDR1 is SNHLY and CDR2 FYNNEI. The V and J ends lost 7 bases and 3 bases, in that order; junction bases with no gene match: 6. The CDR3 is made up of 13 amino acids.

The V and J genes are TRBV28 and TRBJ2-7, with 8 bases that match TRBD1. The CDR3 runs 15 residues. Germline trimming cut 11 bases from V and 0 bases from J; bases unmatched to any gene: 12. Germline CDR1 is MDHEN and CDR2 is SYDVKM. CDR3 sequence: CAVQDRGGGSYEQYF. As DNA, the CDR3 is TGTGCCGTACAAGACAGGGGCGGAGGCTCCTACGAGCAGTACTTC.

The J gene is TRBJ2-2, the V gene TRBV10-1; 11 bases align to TRBD2. CDR1 is WNHNN, CDR2 SYGVQD, per germline (reference sequence). V lost 4 bases to trimming and J lost 4 bases; unmatched junction nucleotides: 2. The CDR3 runs to 15 residues. In nucleotides, the CDR3 is TGCGCCAGCAGTGGGGGGACTAGCGGCACCGGGGAGCTGTTTTTT. Translation: CASSGGTSGTGELFF.

This clone was detected once. This chain joins TRBV18 and TRBJ1-4; no clear D gene. The germline V gene has CDR1 KGHSH and CDR2 LQKENI. The CDR3 length is 17 residues. Between the trimmed V and J ends, which lost 1 base and 7 bases, there was a span of 19 bases. The CDR3 DNA is TGTGCCAGCTCACCACAGATCGGTATTCCCACCCTTGAAAAACTGTTTTTT. This sequence encodes CASSPQIGIPTLEKLFF.

The chain combines TRBV28 with TRBJ2-7, with TRBD1 matching 8 bases. With 6 bases clipped from V and 0 bases from J, the junction kept 7 bases outside the gene matches. This CDR3 contains 15 residues. Germline CDR1 and CDR2: MDHEN and SYDVKM. The CDR3 loop reads CASRYLQGVSYEQYF. The CDR3, as DNA: TGTGCCAGCAGATATTTACAGGGGGTCTCCTACGAGCAGTACTTC. The full variable domain, with the rest looked up from reference TRBV28 and TRBJ2-7, is DVKVTQSSRYLVKRTGEKVFLECVQDMDHENMFWYRQDPGLGLRLIYFSYDVKMKEKGDIPEGYSVSREKKERFSLILESASTNQTSMYLCASRYLQGVSYEQYFGPGTRLTVT.

The V call is TRBV4-3, the J call TRBJ1-2; maybe TRBD1 (6 bases). V was trimmed by 0 bases and J by 4 bases, leaving 12 bases between them. Germline V gene sequence: CDR1 LGHNA, CDR2 YSLEER. CDR3 size: 15 residues. CDR3 sequence: CASSQDQGKGYGYTF. The CDR3 DNA reads as TGCGCCAGCAGCCAAGATCAGGGGAAGGGCTATGGCTACACCTTC.